Listed below are T cell receptor beta chains from one sample, sequenced in a study of T cell responses to AZD1222 COVID-19 vaccine. Generated by immunoSEQ multiplex PCR, the TCRdb table keeps only in-frame clones and is missing some. The repertoire includes approximately 90,000 clones, 86% of them detected once, and 5.5% to 8% sits in the top ten. This specimen was peripheral blood, taken on day 0 of AZD1222 vaccination. The receptors derive from an adult in good health. Each CDR3 is given with its conserved first and last residue.

J gene | V gene | CDR3 protein
TRBJ1-4 | TRBV30 | CAWSTGQDEKLFF
TRBJ1-1 | TRBV19 | CASRPGVHTEAFF
TRBJ1-1 | TRBV6-5 | CASRTSGFTEAFF
TRBJ1-1 | TRBV13 | CASSRLGTGVTEAFF
TRBJ2-5 | TRBV11-3 | CASSTGLAGEGETQYF
TRBJ1-5 | TRBV19 | CAAGLQGGASNQPQHF
TRBJ2-7 | TRBV5-1 | CASSAGGQSYEQYF
TRBJ2-3 | TRBV14 | CASSQERGAGGTDTQYF
TRBJ1-2 | TRBV14 | CASSQVDRGYGYTF
TRBJ2-3 | TRBV5-1 | CASSLRPGGPDTQYF
TRBJ2-1 | TRBV5-1 | CASSLGTSSYNEQFF
TRBJ1-2 | TRBV4-1 | CASSQAGVDYGYTF
TRBJ2-2 | TRBV18 | CASSGGTNTGELFF
TRBJ2-2 | TRBV9 | CASSSGLNTGELFF
TRBJ2-7 | TRBV6-2/TRBV6-3 | CASSYSLGGTYEQYF
TRBJ1-4 | TRBV5-8 | CASSPGSQGHEKLFF
TRBJ1-4 | TRBV7-8 | CASSLYDRGWEKLFF
TRBJ1-1 | TRBV9 | CASSPHPGQGVLAEAFF
TRBJ1-2 | TRBV12-3/TRBV12-4 | CASSGQAIGYTF
TRBJ2-7 | TRBV6-5 | CASSLGRAVYEQYF
TRBJ2-7 | TRBV11-3 | CASSSEGLALYEQYF
TRBJ2-2 | TRBV5-1 | CASSRPDPPGELFF
TRBJ2-1 | TRBV10-2 | CASSAIAGGEQFF
TRBJ1-4 | TRBV27 | CASSRPGRDEKLFF
TRBJ1-1 | TRBV19 | CATREGARGTEAFF
TRBJ2-2 | TRBV9 | CASTQSPNTGELFF